This paragraph reports one T cell receptor beta chain. The data derive from a study of blood T cell repertoires in COVID-19. Study as a whole: Nucleic acid was either cDNA or gDNA, and it came from T cells, B-cell-depleted T cells, or PBMCs.

Original analysis: Amplification with reference gene primers provided the estimates of nucleated cell counts. Here immunoSEQ multiplex PCR was the method, and the copy in TCRdb shows in-frame clones only, minus some. V and J calls and clone size are those listed in that table; D and trimming were worked out from the DNA. The profile shows tens of thousands of clones, around 83% of them singletons. V shed 2 bases and J 7 bases; nucleotides not matched to a gene: 5. The CDR3 loop spans 15 amino acids. Germline lookup yields CDR1 SNHLY and CDR2 FYNNEI. The specimen sequenced was peripheral blood. This sequence joins TRBV2 and TRBJ1-4; 9 positions match TRBD1. This receptor was obtained from a woman in her 70s with acute or convalescent COVID-19. The CDR3 DNA sequence: TGTGCCAGCAGTGAATTACAGGGGGCGAGTGAAAAACTGTTTTTT. The encoded protein is CASSELQGASEKLFF.